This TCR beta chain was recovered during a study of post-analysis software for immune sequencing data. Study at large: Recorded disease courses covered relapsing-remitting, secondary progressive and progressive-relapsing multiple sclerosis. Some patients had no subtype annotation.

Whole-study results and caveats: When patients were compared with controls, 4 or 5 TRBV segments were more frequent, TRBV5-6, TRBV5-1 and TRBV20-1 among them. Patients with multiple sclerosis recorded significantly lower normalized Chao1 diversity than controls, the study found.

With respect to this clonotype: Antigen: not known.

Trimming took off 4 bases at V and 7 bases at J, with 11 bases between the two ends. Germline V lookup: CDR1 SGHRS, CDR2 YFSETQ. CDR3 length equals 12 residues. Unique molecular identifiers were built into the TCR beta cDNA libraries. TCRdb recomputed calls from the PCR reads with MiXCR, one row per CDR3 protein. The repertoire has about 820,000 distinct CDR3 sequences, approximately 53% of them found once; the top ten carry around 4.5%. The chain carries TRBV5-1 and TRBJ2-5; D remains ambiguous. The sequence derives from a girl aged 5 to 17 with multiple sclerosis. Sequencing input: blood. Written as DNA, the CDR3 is TGCGCCAGCAGCACCTATCCCGGGACCCAGTACTTC. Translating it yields CASSTYPGTQYF.